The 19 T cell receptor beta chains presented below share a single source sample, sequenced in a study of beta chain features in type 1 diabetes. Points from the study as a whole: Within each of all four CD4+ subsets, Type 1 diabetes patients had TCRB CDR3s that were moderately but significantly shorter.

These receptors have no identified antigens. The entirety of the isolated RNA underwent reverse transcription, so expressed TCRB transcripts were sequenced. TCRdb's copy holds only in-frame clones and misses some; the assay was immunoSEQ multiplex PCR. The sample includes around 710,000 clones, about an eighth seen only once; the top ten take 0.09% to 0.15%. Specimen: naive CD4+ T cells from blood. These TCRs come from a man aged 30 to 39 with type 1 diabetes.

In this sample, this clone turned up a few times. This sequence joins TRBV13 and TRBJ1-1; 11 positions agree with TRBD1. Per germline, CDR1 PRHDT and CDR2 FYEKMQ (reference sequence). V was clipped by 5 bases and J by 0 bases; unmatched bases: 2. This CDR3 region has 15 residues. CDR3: CASSAGQGVNTEAFF. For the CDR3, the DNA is TGTGCCAGCAGCGCGGGACAGGGGGTGAACACTGAAGCTTTCTTT. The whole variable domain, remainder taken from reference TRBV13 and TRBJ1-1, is AAGVIQSPRHLIKEKRETATLKCYPIPRHDTVYWYQQGPGQDPQFLISFYEKMQSDKGSIPDRFSAQQFSDYHSELNMSSLELGDSALYFCASSAGQGVNTEAFFGQGTRLTVV.

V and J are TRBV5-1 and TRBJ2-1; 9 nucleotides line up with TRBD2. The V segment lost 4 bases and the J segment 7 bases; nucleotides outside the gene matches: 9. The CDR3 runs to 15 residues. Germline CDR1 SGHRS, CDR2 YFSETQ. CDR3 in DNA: TGCGCCAGCAGCGAGAGCGGGGGGTTAAGGAATGAGCAGTTCTTC. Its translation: CASSESGGLRNEQFF.

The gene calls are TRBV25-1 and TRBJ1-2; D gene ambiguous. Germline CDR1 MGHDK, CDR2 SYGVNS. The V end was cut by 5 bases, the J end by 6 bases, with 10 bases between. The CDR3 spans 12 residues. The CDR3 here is CASSRTLHGYTF. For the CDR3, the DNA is TGTGCCAGCAGTCGGACTCTTCATGGCTACACCTTC.

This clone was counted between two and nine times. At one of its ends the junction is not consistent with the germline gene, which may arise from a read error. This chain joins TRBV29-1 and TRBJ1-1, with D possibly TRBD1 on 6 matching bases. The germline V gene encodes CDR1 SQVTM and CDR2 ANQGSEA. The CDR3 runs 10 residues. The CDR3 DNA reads TGCAGCGGGCGGGACACCGAAGCTTTCTTT. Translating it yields CSGRDTEAFF.

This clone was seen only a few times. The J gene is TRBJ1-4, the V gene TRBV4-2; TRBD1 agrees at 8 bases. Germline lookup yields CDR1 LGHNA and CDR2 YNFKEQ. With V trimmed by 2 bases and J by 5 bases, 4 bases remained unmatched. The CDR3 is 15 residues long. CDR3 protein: CASSQFTGGNEKLFF. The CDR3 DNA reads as TGTGCCAGCAGCCAATTCACAGGGGGGAATGAAAAACTGTTTTTT.

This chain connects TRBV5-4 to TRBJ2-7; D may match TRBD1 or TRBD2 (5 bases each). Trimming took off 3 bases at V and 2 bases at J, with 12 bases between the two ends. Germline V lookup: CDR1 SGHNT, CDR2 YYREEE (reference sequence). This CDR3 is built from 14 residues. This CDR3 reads CASSSGTHTYEQYF. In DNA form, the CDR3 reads TGTGCCAGCAGCTCTGGGACCCACACCTACGAGCAGTACTTC.

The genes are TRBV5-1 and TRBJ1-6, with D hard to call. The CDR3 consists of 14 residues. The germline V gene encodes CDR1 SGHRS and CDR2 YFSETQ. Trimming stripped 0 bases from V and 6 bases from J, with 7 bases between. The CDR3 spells CASSLERLNSPLHF. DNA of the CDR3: TGCGCCAGCAGCTTGGAGAGACTTAATTCACCCCTCCACTTT.

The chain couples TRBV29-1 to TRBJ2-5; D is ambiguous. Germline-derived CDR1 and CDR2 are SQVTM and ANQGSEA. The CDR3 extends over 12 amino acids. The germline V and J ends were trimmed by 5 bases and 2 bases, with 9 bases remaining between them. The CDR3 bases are TGCAGCGTTCGAGAAACTCAAGAGACCCAGTACTTC. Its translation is CSVRETQETQYF. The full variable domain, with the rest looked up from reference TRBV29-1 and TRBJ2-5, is SAVISQKPSRDICQRGTSLTIQCQVDSQVTMMFWYRQQPGQSLTLIATANQGSEATYESGFVIDKFPISRPNLTFSTLTVSNMSPEDSSIYLCSVRETQETQYFGPGTRLLVL.

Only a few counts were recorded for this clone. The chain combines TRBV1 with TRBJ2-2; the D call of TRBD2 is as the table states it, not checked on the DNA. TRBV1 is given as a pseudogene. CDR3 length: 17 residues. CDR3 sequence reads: CTSSLAGGPSNTGELFF. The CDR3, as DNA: TGCACCAGCAGCCTAGCGGGGGGCCCTTCGAACACCGGGGAGCTGTTTTTT.

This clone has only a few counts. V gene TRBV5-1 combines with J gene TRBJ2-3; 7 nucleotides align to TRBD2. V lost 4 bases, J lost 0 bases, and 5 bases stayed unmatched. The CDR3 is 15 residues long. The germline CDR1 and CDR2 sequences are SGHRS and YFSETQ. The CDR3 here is CASSAGLDSTDTQYF. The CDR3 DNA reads TGCGCCAGCAGCGCCGGACTAGATAGCACAGATACGCAGTATTTT. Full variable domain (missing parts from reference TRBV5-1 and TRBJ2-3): KAGVTQTPRYLIKTRGQQVTLSCSPISGHRSVSWYQQTPGQGLQFLFEYFSETQRNKGNFPGRFSGRQFSNSRSEMNVSTLELGDSALYLCASSAGLDSTDTQYFGPGTRLTVL.

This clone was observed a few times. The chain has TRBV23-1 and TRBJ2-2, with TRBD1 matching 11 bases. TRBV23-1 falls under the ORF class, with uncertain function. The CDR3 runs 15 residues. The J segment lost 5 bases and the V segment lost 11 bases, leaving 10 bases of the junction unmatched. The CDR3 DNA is TGCGCCGGCGATGGGACAGGGGGATTTACCGGGGAGCTGTTTTTT. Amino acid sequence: CAGDGTGGFTGELFF.

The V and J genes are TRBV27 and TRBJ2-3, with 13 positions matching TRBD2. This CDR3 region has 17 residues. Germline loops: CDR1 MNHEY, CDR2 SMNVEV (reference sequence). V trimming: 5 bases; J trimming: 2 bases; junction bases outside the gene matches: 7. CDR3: CASSPELAGGVTDTQYF. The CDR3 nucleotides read TGTGCCAGCAGTCCTGAACTAGCGGGGGGGGTCACAGATACGCAGTATTTT.

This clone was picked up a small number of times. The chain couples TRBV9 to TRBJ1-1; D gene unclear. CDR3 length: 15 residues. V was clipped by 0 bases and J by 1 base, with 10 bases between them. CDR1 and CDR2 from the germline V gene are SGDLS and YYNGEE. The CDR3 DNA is TGTGCCAGCAGCGTAGAGAGCCACGGGAACACTGAAGCTTTCTTT. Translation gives CASSVESHGNTEAFF.

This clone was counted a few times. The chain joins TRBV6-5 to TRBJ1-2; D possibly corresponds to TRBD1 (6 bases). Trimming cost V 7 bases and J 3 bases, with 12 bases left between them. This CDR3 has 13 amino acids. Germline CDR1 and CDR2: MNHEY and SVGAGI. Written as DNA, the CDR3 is TGTGCCAGCACCGAGGGGGGATACTATGGCTACACCTTC. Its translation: CASTEGGYYGYTF.

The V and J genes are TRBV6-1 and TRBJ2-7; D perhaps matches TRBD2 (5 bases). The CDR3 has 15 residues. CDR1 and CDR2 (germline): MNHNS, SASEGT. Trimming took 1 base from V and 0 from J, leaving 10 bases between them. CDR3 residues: CASSEVAEGSYEQYF. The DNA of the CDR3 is TGTGCCAGCAGTGAAGTGGCTGAGGGCTCCTACGAGCAGTACTTC.

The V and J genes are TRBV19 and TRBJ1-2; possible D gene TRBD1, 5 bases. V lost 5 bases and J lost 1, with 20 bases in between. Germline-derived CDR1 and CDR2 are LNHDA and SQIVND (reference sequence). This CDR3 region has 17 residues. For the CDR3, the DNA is TGTGCCAGTAGTTCGACCGGGACGGATCTTAATAACTATGGCTACACCTTC. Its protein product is CASSSTGTDLNNYGYTF.

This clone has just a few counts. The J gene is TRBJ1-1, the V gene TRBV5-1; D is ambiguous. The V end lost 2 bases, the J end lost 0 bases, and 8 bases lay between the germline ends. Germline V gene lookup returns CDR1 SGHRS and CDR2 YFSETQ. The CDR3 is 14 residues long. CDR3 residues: CASSFTAMNTEAFF. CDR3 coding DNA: TGCGCCAGCAGCTTTACGGCCATGAACACTGAAGCTTTCTTT.

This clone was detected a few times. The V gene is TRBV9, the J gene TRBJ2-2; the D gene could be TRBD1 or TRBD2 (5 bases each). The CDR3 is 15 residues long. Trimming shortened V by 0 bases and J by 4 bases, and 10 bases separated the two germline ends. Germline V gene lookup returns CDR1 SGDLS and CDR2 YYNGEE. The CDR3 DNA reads TGTGCCAGCAGCGTAGGGGGGATAGGCACCGGGGAGCTGTTTTTT. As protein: CASSVGGIGTGELFF. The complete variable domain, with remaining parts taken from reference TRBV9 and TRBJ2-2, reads DSGVTQTPKHLITATGQRVTLRCSPRSGDLSVYWYQQSLDQGLQFLIQYYNGEERAKGNILERFSAQQFPDLHSELNLSSLELGDSALYFCASSVGGIGTGELFFGEGSRLTVL.

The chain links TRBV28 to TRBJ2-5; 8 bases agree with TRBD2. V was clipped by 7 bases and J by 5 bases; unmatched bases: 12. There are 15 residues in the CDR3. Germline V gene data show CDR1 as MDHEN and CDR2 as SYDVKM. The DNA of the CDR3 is TGTGCCAGCAAACATCCGGGGGGGCCTTGGGAGACCCAGTACTTC. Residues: CASKHPGGPWETQYF.